A single sample is the source of the 11 T cell receptor beta chains below, sequenced in a study of T cell responses to AZD1222 COVID-19 vaccine (dated by TCRdb to the early 2020s). Library creation used the immunoSEQ multiplex PCR assay. This is the immuneACCESS table as TCRdb keeps it, with only in-frame sequences that have V and J called. A part of the clones is gone; compared with another copy, unresolved V genes explain less than half, and the rest is unexplained. In all, the sample holds about 150,000 clones, and about 88% of those were seen once. The top ten constitute over 6% of the sample. The intended sense of this specimen's time point label: sample from adult after SARS-CoV-2 infection, after symptom onset. Sequenced here: peripheral blood, sampled after recovery from COVID-19. Every receptor here comes from an adult who had recovered from COVID-19.

About this clone itself: The junction and the germline gene differ at one end; a read error may be behind it. This chain joins TRBV28 and TRBJ1-1; possibly TRBD1 for D (5 bases). This CDR3 is 13 amino acids long. Looked up from germline, CDR1 is MDHEN and CDR2 is SYDVKM. CDR3 bases: TGTGCCAGCAGTCCCCCTTTCGGAGGCCCCGGGGGCTTT. It is translated as CASSPPFGGPGGF.

The gene calls are TRBV28 and TRBJ1-5, with a possible D match to TRBD1 (6 bases). Germline lookup yields CDR1 MDHEN and CDR2 SYDVKM. The length of the CDR3 is 14 residues. Trimming cost V 1 base and J 6 bases, with 10 bases left between them. In DNA, the CDR3 is TGTGCCAGCAGTTTATCAGGGGACGGTCAGCCCCAGCATTTT. Protein sequence: CASSLSGDGQPQHF.

This clone came up a few times. This rearrangement joins TRBV2 to TRBJ1-2; no clear D. Trimming took 1 base from V and 1 from J, leaving 13 bases between them. Germline V gives CDR1 SNHLY, CDR2 FYNNEI. This CDR3 is built from 16 residues. CDR3 sequence (DNA): TGTGCCAGCAGTGAAGGTGGCAGGAAGAATAACTATGGCTACACCTTC. Translated: CASSEGGRKNNYGYTF.

The chain uses TRBV11-2 and TRBJ2-7; 8 bases agree with TRBD2. Losses at the gene ends were 0 bases for V and 3 bases for J; bases not matched to a gene: 10. Germline values: CDR1 SGHAT, CDR2 FQNNGV. This CDR3 contains 17 residues. CDR3 region: CASSLEWASGLIYEQYF. DNA for the CDR3: TGTGCCAGCAGCTTAGAATGGGCTAGCGGGCTGATCTACGAGCAGTACTTC.

The chain carries TRBV10-3 and TRBJ2-1, with 10 positions matching TRBD1. The CDR3 is 16 residues long. Per germline, CDR1 ENHRY and CDR2 SYGVKD. Unmatched junction bases numbered 17, after V lost 10 bases and J lost 8 bases. The CDR3 nucleotides read TGTGCCACGTTCGGCGCCCCGGGACAGGGGAGGCATGAGCAGTTCTTC. Protein product: CATFGAPGQGRHEQFF.

The V call is TRBV2, the J call TRBJ2-5; D remains unclear. V lost 0 bases to trimming and J lost 1 base, with 6 bases between them. This CDR3 is 14 amino acids long. Germline CDR1 reads SNHLY; CDR2 reads FYNNEI. As DNA, the CDR3 is TGTGCCAGCAGTGAAGCGCGGTCCCAAGAGACCCAGTACTTC. Amino acid sequence: CASSEARSQETQYF.

The rearrangement joins TRBV15 to TRBJ1-5; D is unclear. This CDR3 is built from 15 residues. Germline CDR1 LNHNV, CDR2 YYDKDF (reference sequence). Trimming stripped 2 bases from V and 6 bases from J, with 14 bases between. The DNA for the CDR3 is TGTGCCACCAGCAGAAGTCCGGGAAGAACTCAGCCCCAGCATTTT. Residues: CATSRSPGRTQPQHF. Drawing the rest from reference TRBV15 and TRBJ1-5, the complete variable domain is DAMVIQNPRYQVTQFGKPVTLSCSQTLNHNVMYWYQQKSSQAPKLLFHYYDKDFNNEADTPDNFQSRRPNTSFCFLDIRSPGLGDTAMYLCATSRSPGRTQPQHFGDGTRLSIL.

The rearrangement joins TRBV29-1 to TRBJ2-5; D may be TRBD1 (6 bases). The CDR3 spans 13 residues. V dropped 3 bases and J dropped 5 bases, with 13 bases sitting between them. In germline, CDR1 is SQVTM, CDR2 ANQGSEA. CDR3 DNA sequence: TGCAGCGTTGACGTGAACCAGGGGGAGACCCAGTACTTC. The encoded protein is CSVDVNQGETQYF.

The gene calls are TRBV19 and TRBJ1-4; D call uncertain. Per the germline V gene, CDR1 is LNHDA and CDR2 is SQIVND (reference sequence). The CDR3 length is 12 residues. Trimming removed 3 bases at V and 8 bases at J, with 7 bases between. CDR3 sequence: CASSIEGEKLFF. The DNA for the CDR3 is TGTGCCAGTAGTATCGAGGGAGAAAAACTGTTTTTT.

The J gene is TRBJ2-1, the V gene TRBV9, with 8 bases fitting TRBD2. V lost 0 bases, J lost 1 base, and 9 bases stayed unmatched. The CDR3 extends over 18 amino acids. Germline V gene data show CDR1 as SGDLS and CDR2 as YYNGEE. CDR3 nucleotides: TGTGCCAGCAGCGTAGCGGGACTAGGGGGATGGTCCTACAATGAGCAGTTCTTC. It is translated as CASSVAGLGGWSYNEQFF.

The rearrangement links TRBV5-1 to TRBJ1-2, with D tentatively TRBD1 (5 bases). Trimming cost V 0 bases and J 7 bases, with 10 bases left between them. CDR1 SGHRS and CDR2 YFSETQ come from the germline V gene. This CDR3 is 13 amino acids long. The CDR3 region is CASSLEAGRGYTF. The CDR3 DNA sequence: TGCGCCAGCAGCTTGGAGGCAGGGCGTGGCTACACCTTC.